The 5 T cell receptor beta chains in this list originate from one sample, sequenced in a study of shared clonotypes between healthy human individuals (dated by TCRdb to the early 2020s). CD8 naive samples were CD45RO-negative cells positively selected for CCR7, giving a CD45RA+CCR7+ population that excluded TemRA cells. Library construction relied on the immunoSEQ multiplex PCR assay. TCRdb took this table from immuneACCESS and kept in-frame rearrangements with V and J called. Such tables lack part of the clones; where checked against another copy, unresolved V genes explain under half of the gap, and the rest is unexplained. Within this sample are about 700,000 clones, with 90% to 95% of them counted one time only. Approximately 24% of the sample is held by the ten biggest clonotypes. The sequenced material came from naive CD8+ T cells sorted from blood. The label giving this sample's cell subset or site can be read as: CD45RA+CCR7+. The receptor set was obtained from a man between 25 and 39 years old in good health.

This clone came up once. The chain uses TRBV9 and TRBJ2-2; D gene ambiguous. The germline CDR1 and CDR2 sequences are SGDLS and YYNGEE. V was shortened by 0 bases and J by 6 bases, with 6 bases between the two germline ends. This CDR3 comprises 13 residues. The chain's CDR3 is CASSVGTAGELFF. The CDR3 bases are TGTGCCAGCAGCGTAGGCACGGCCGGGGAGCTGTTTTTT.

The CDR3 nucleotides read TGTGCCAGTAGTTTTTTGGGGGAATCCTACGAGCAGTACTTC. Translation gives CASSFLGESYEQYF. This chain joins TRBV19 and TRBJ2-7; D might be TRBD1 or TRBD2, each matching 5 bases. Trimming left V 5 bases short and J 1 base short, with 12 bases between. CDR1 is LNHDA, CDR2 SQIVND, per germline (reference sequence). The CDR3 is 14 residues long.

This clone appeared a single time. This sequence joins TRBV19 and TRBJ2-7; D is perhaps TRBD1 or TRBD2 (5 bases each). V dropped 5 bases and J dropped 7 bases, with 18 bases sitting between them. CDR3 length equals 14 residues. CDR1 LNHDA and CDR2 SQIVND come from the germline V gene (reference sequence). For the CDR3, the DNA is TGTGCCAGTAGTCACCGGGACCCCTCTTGGGAGCAGTACTTC. It codes for CASSHRDPSWEQYF. Supplemented by reference TRBV19 and TRBJ2-7, the full variable domain reads DGGITQSPKYLFRKEGQNVTLSCEQNLNHDAMYWYRQDPGQGLRLIYYSQIVNDFQKGDIAEGYSVSREKKESFPLTVTSAQKNPTAFYLCASSHRDPSWEQYFGPGTRLTVT.

The chain is built from TRBV2 and TRBJ2-3, with 11 bases matching TRBD2. The CDR3 is 18 residues long. Per germline, CDR1 SNHLY and CDR2 FYNNEI. Losses at the gene ends were 10 bases for V and 2 bases for J; bases not matched to a gene: 17. DNA for the CDR3: TGTGCCACACTAGCGGGAGTTTCTTGGTTTCACCACACAGATACGCAGTATTTT. Protein: CATLAGVSWFHHTDTQYF.

The gene calls are TRBV7-9 and TRBJ2-5, with D hard to call. The germline gives CDR1 SEHNR, CDR2 FQNEAQ (reference sequence). Trimming pared 5 bases from V and 5 bases from J, leaving 18 bases between. The CDR3 extends over 15 amino acids. As DNA, the CDR3 is TGTGCCAGCAGCCCCGCCCTGGCACGATCGGAGACCCAGTACTTC. As protein: CASSPALARSETQYF.